These T cell receptor beta chains were read from a single sample in a study of beta chain features in type 1 diabetes. Generated by immunoSEQ multiplex PCR, the TCRdb table keeps only in-frame clones and is missing some. This sample carries 550,000 to 850,000 clones, 13% of them seen once, and the ten largest clones take approximately 0.022%. The sample comprised naive CD4+ T cells from blood. The receptors originated from a man aged 18 to 29 with type 1 diabetes. CDR3s include the opening cysteine and the closing phenylalanine or tryptophan. Fields, in order: clone size, V gene, D gene, J gene, CDR3 DNA, CDR3 protein. The D gene is left open where the match is weak. Clone size, where shown, is once, few, many, or a class for clones that have expanded.

-	TRBV4-2	-	TRBJ2-7	TGTGCCAGCAGCCAAGAGGGCCAGGGGTACGAGCAGTACTTC	CASSQEGQGYEQYF
-	TRBV7-9	-	TRBJ2-7	TGTGCCAGCAGCTTAGCCTATAGGTCCTACGAGCAGTACTTC	CASSLAYRSYEQYF
-	TRBV30	-	TRBJ1-3	TGTGCCTGGAGGCACTTCTCTGGAAACACCATATATTTT	CAWRHFSGNTIYF
few	TRBV9	-	TRBJ2-5	TGTGCCAGCAGCGTAACCCAGGGAACGGAGACCCAGTACTTC	CASSVTQGTETQYF
few	TRBV4-1	TRBD1	TRBJ1-4	TGCGCCAGCAGCCGGGACAGGGCTACCCTACGAGATCGACTGTTTTTT	CASSRDRATLRDRLFF
few	TRBV27	TRBD2	TRBJ2-5	TGTGCCAGCAGTCCGCGGAGCGGGGGCCAAGAGACCCAGTACTTC	CASSPRSGGQETQYF
-	TRBV5-4	-	TRBJ2-7	TGTGCCAGCAGCTTGTCGGGGAGGCTGTACTTC	CASSLSGRLYF
few	TRBV4-1	-	TRBJ2-7	TGCGCCAGCAGCCAAGGGTCGTCTTACTCCTACGAGCAGTACTTC	CASSQGSSYSYEQYF
few	TRBV30	TRBD2	TRBJ2-2	TGTGCCTGGACCAGCGGACTAGAGGGCGGGGAGCTGTTTTTT	CAWTSGLEGGELFF
-	TRBV20-1	-	TRBJ1-4	TGCAGTTCCCGGAGGGGAGAAAAACTGTTTTTT	CSSRRGEKLFF
-	TRBV7-9	TRBD1	TRBJ1-5	TGTGCCAGCAGCTTGGACAGGGATTTTGGTCAGCCCCAGCATTTT	CASSLDRDFGQPQHF
-	TRBV7-6	TRBD1	TRBJ2-7	TGTGCCAGCAGCTCCGGGACAGGGGGCTCCTACGAGCAGTACTTC	CASSSGTGGSYEQYF
-	TRBV30	-	TRBJ2-7	TGTGCCTGGAGTCTTCTCGGTTCGGGGGAGCAGTACTTC	CAWSLLGSGEQYF
-	TRBV18	TRBD1	TRBJ1-1	TGTGCCAGCTCACCATCGGACAGGGCCACTGAAGCTTTCTTT	CASSPSDRATEAFF
-	TRBV27	-	TRBJ1-1	TGTGCCAGCAGTTTAGGGTTAGGGGACACTGAAGCTTTCTTT	CASSLGLGDTEAFF
-	TRBV11-2	-	TRBJ2-2	TGTGCCAGCAGCTTTCTTAGGAACACCGGGGAGCTGTTTTTT	CASSFLRNTGELFF
few	TRBV7-9	-	TRBJ1-2	TGTGCCAGCAGCTCAAGCAACCTGGATGCGGAAACCTTC	CASSSSNLDAETF
once	TRBV6-5	-	TRBJ2-7	TGTGCCAGCAGTTCCCTTGGAGGGCGAGACGAGCAGTACTTC	CASSSLGGRDEQYF
-	TRBV2	-	TRBJ2-2	TGTGCCAGCCGGGACACCGGGGAGCTGTTTTTT	CASRDTGELFF
-	TRBV27	TRBD1	TRBJ2-7	TGTGCCAGCAGTTTCAAACAGACAGGGTTAACCTACGAGCAGTACTTC	CASSFKQTGLTYEQYF
-	TRBV4-1	-	TRBJ1-4	TGCGCCAGCAGCCAAGATCTGTCGGGGCCTGAAAAACTGTTTTTT	CASSQDLSGPEKLFF
-	TRBV7-2	-	TRBJ2-2	TGTGCCAGCAACAGCGGAGGACGGAACACCGGGGAGCTGTTTTTT	CASNSGGRNTGELFF
few	TRBV7-2	-	TRBJ1-2	TGTGCCAGCAGCCTCGCGGGACACCTACTCCTAGAGAACTATGGCTACACCTTC	CASSLAGHLLLENYGYTF
few	TRBV5-1	TRBD1	TRBJ1-5	TGCGCCAGCAGCTTCGGAACAGGGGGCAATCAGCCCCAGCATTTT	CASSFGTGGNQPQHF